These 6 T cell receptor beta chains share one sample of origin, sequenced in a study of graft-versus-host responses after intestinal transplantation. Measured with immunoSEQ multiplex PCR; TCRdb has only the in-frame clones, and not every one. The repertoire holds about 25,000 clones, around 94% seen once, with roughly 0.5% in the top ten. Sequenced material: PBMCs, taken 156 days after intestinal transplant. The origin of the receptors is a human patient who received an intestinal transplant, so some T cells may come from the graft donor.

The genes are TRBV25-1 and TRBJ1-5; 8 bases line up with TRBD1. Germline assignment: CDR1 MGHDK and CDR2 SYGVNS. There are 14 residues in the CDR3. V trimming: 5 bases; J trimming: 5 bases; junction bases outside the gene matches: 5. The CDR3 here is CASSLTGVDQPQHF. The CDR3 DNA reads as TGTGCCAGCAGTTTGACAGGGGTAGATCAGCCCCAGCATTTT.

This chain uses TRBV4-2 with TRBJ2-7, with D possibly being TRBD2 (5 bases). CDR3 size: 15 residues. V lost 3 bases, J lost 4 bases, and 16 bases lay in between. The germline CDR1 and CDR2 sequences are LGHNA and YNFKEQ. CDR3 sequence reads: CASSQYRGPSYEQYF. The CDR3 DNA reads TGTGCCAGCAGCCAGTACCGGGGTCCCTCATACGAGCAGTACTTC.

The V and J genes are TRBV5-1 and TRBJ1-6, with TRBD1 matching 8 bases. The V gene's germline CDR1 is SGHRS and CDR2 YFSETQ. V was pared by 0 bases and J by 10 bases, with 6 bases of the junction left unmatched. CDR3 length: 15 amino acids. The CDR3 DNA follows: TGCGCCAGCAGCTTGGCCAGGGGGCGGTGGTCACCCCTCCACTTT. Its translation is CASSLARGRWSPLHF.

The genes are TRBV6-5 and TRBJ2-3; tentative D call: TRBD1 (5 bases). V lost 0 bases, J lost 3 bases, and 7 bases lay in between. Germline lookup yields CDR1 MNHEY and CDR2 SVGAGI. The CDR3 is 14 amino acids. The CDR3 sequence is CASSYSQETDTQYF. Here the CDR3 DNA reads TGTGCCAGCAGTTACTCACAGGAAACAGATACGCAGTATTTT.

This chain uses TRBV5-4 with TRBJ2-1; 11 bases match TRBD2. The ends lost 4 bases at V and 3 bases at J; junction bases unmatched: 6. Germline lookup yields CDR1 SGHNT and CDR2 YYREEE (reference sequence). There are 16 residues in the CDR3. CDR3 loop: CASSTGLAGGYNEQFF. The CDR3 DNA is TGTGCCAGCAGCACCGGGCTAGCGGGAGGCTACAATGAGCAGTTCTTC.

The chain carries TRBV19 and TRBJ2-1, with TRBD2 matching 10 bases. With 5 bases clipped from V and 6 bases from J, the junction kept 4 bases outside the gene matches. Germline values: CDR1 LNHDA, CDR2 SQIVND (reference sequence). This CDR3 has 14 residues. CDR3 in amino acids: CASSPAGGPNEQFF. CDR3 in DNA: TGTGCCAGTAGTCCAGCGGGAGGGCCCAATGAGCAGTTCTTC. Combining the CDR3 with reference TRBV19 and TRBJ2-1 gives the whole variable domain DGGITQSPKYLFRKEGQNVTLSCEQNLNHDAMYWYRQDPGQGLRLIYYSQIVNDFQKGDIAEGYSVSREKKESFPLTVTSAQKNPTAFYLCASSPAGGPNEQFFGPGTRLTVL.